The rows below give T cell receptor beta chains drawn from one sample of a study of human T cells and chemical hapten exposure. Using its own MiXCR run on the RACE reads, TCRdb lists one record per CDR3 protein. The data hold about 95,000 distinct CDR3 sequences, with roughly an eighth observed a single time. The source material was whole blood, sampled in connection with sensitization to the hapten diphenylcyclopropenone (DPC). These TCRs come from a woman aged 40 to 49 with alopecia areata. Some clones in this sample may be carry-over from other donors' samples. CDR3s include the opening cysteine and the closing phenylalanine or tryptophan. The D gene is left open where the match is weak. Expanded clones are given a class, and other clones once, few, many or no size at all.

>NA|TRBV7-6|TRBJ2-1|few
CASSQPGGYEQFF
TGTGCCAGCAGCCAGCCCGGGGGATATGAGCAGTTCTTC
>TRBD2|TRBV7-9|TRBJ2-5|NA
CASSLGSSSGQETQYF
TGTGCCAGCAGCTTAGGGAGCTCTAGCGGTCAAGAGACCCAGTACTTC
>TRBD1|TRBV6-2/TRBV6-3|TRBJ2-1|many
CASSAGTGDSNEQFF
TGTGCCAGCAGTGCCGGGACAGGGGATTCCAATGAGCAGTTCTTC
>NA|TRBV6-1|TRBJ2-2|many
CASKRRVSGELFF
TGTGCCAGCAAACGCAGGGTCAGCGGGGAGCTGTTTTTT
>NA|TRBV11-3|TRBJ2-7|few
CASSLVGGDEQYF
TGTGCCAGCAGCTTAGTCGGAGGGGACGAGCAGTACTTC
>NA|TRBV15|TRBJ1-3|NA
CATGSSGNTIYF
TGTGCCACGGGGAGCTCTGGAAACACCATATATTTT
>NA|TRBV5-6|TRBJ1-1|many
CASSLGLGGEAFF
TGTGCCAGCAGCTTGGGTTTGGGAGGTGAAGCTTTCTTT
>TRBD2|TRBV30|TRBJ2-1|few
CAWSVETSFYEQFF
TGTGCCTGGAGTGTAGAGACTAGCTTTTATGAGCAGTTCTTC
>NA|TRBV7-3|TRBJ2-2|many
CASSSVGSDTGELFF
TGTGCCAGCAGCTCTGTGGGTTCTGACACCGGGGAGCTGTTTTTT
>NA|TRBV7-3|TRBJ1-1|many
CASSQDRTAEAFF
TGTGCCAGCAGCCAAGACCGGACAGCTGAAGCTTTCTTT
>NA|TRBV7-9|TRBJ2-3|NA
CASSLAMGTSGTQYF
TGTGCCAGCAGCTTAGCGATGGGGACTTCGGGGACGCAGTATTTT
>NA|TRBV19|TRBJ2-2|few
CASSNGRTNTGELFF
TGTGCCAGTAGTAACGGGCGGACGAACACCGGGGAGCTGTTTTTT
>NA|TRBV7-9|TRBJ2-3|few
CASRRERTDTQYF
TGTGCCAGCAGGCGGGAACGCACAGATACGCAGTATTTT
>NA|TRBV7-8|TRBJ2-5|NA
CASSAGQKYQETQYF
TGTGCCAGCAGCGCGGGACAGAAGTACCAAGAGACCCAGTACTTC